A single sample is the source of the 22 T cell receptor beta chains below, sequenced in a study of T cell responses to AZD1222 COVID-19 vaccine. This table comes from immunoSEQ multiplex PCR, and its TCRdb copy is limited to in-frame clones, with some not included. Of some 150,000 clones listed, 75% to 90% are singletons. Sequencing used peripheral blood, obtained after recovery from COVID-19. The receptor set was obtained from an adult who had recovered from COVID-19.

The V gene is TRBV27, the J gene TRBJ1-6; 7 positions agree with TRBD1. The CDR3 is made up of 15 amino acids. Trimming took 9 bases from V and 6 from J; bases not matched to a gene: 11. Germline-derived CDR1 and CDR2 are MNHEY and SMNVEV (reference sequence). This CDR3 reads CASSQGRSGNSPLHF. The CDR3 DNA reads TGTGCCAGTTCACAGGGGAGAAGTGGTAATTCACCCCTCCACTTT.

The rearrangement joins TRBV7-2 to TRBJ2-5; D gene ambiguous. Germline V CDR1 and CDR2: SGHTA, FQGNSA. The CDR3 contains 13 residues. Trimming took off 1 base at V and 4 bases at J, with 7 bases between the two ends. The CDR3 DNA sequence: TGTGCCAGCAGCTTAGGGTTAGTAGAGACCCAGTACTTC. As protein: CASSLGLVETQYF.

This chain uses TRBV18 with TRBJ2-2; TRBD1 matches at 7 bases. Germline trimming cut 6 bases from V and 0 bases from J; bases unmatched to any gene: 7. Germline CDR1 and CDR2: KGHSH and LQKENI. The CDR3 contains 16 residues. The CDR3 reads CASSPDRAANTGELFF. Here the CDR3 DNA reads TGTGCCAGCTCGCCCGACAGGGCTGCGAACACCGGGGAGCTGTTTTTT.

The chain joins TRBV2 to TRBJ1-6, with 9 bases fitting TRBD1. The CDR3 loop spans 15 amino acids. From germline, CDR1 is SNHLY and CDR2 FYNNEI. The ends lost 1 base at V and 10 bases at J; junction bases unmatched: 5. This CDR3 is CASSEGGQGASPLHF. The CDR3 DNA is TGTGCCAGCAGTGAAGGGGGACAGGGCGCGTCACCCCTCCACTTT.

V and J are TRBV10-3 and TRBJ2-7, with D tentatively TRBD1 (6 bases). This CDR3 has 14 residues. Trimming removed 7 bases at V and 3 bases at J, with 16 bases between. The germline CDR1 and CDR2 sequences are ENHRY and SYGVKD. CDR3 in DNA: TGTGCCATCAAACCGACAGGCACTAACTACGAGCAGTACTTC. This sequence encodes CAIKPTGTNYEQYF.

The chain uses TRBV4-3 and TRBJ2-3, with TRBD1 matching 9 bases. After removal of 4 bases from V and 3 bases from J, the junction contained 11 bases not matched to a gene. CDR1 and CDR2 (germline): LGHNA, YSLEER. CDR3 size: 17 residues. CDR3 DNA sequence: TGCGCCAGCAGCCCCCGCCCTGGACAGGGGTTGACAGATACGCAGTATTTT. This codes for CASSPRPGQGLTDTQYF.

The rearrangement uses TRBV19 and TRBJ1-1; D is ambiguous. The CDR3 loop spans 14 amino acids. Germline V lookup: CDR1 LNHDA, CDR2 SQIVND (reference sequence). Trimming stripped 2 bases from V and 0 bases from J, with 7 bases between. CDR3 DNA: TGTGCCAGTAGTATAAAACGGATGAACACTGAAGCTTTCTTT. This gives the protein CASSIKRMNTEAFF.

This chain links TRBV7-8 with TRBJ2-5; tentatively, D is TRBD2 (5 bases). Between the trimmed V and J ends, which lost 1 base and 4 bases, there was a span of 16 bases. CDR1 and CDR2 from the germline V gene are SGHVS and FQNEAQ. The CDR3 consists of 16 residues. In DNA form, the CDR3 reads TGTGCCAGCAGCTTAGTAGTAGCGCGGTTAGCAGAGACCCAGTACTTC. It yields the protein CASSLVVARLAETQYF.

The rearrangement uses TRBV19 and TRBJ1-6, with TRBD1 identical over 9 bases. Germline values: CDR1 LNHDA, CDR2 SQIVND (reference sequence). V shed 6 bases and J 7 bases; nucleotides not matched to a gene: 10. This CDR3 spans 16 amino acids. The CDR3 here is CASRTGTGTLNSPLHF. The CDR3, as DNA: TGTGCCAGTAGGACGGGGACAGGGACTTTAAATTCACCCCTCCACTTT.

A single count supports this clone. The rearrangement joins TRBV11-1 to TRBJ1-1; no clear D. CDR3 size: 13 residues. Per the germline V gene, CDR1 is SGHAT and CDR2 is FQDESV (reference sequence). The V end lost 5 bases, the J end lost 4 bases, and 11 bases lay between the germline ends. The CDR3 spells CASSAALATEAFF. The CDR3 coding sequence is TGTGCCAGCAGCGCCGCCTTGGCCACTGAAGCTTTCTTT.

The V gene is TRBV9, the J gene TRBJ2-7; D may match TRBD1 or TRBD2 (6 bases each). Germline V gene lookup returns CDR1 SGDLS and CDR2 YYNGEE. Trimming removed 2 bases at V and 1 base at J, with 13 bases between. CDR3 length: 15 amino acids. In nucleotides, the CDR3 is TGTGCCAGCAGCGTCGGGGGCGGCCAGTCCTACGAGCAGTACTTC. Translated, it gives CASSVGGGQSYEQYF.

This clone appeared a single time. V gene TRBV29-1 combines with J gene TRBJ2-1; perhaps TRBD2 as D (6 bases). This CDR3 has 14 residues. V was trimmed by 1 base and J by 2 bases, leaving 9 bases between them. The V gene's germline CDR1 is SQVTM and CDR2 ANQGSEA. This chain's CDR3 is CSVEAGGTYNEQFF. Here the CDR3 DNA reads TGCAGCGTTGAAGCAGGAGGGACCTACAATGAGCAGTTCTTC.

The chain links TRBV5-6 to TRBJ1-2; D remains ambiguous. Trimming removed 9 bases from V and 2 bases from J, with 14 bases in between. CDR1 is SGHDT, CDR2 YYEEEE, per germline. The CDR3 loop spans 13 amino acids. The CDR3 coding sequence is TGTGCCACCTCGGAGGAGACCAACTATGGCTACACCTTC. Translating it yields CATSEETNYGYTF.

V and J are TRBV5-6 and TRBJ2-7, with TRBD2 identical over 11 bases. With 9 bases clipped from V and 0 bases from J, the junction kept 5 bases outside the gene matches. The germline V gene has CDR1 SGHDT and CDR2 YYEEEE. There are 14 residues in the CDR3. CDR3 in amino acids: CAITLAGGSYEQYF. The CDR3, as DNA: TGTGCCATCACTCTAGCGGGAGGCTCCTACGAGCAGTACTTC. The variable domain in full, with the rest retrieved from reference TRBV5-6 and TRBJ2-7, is DAGVTQSPTHLIKTRGQQVTLRCSPKSGHDTVSWYQQALGQGPQFIFQYYEEEERQRGNFPDRFSGHQFPNYSSELNVNALLLGDSALYLCAITLAGGSYEQYFGPGTRLTVT.

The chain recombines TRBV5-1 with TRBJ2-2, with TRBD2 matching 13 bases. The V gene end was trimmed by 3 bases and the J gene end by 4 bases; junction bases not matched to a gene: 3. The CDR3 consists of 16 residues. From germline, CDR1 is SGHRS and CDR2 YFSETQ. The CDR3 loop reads CASSWTSGGLTGELFF. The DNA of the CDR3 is TGCGCCAGCAGCTGGACTAGCGGGGGCCTCACCGGGGAGCTGTTTTTT.

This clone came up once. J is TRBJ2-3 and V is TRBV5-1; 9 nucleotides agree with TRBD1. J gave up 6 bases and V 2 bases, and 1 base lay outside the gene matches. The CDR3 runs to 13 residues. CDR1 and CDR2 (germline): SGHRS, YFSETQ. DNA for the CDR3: TGCGCCAGCAGCTTAGGACAGGGGGATACGCAGTATTTT. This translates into CASSLGQGDTQYF.

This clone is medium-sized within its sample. This CDR3 reads CASSPGTSGRGEQYF. The CDR3 region has the DNA TGTGCCAGCAGTCCGGGGACTAGCGGGAGGGGCGAGCAGTACTTC. This chain uses TRBV27 with TRBJ2-7; 16 bases line up with TRBD2. This CDR3 has 15 residues. Germline V gene sequence: CDR1 MNHEY, CDR2 SMNVEV (reference sequence). V gave up 5 bases and J gave up 6 bases; unmatched junction bases: 4.

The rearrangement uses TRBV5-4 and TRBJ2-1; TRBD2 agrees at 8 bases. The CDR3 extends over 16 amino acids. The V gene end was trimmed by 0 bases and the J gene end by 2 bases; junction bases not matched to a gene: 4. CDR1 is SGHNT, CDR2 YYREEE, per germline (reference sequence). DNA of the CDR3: TGTGCCAGCAGCTTGGGCGGGAGGATCACCTACAATGAGCAGTTCTTC. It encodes CASSLGGRITYNEQFF. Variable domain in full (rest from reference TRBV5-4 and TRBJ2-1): ETGVTQSPTHLIKTRGQQVTLRCSSQSGHNTVSWYQQALGQGPQFIFQYYREEENGRGNFPPRFSGLQFPNYSSELNVNALELDDSALYLCASSLGGRITYNEQFFGPGTRLTVL.

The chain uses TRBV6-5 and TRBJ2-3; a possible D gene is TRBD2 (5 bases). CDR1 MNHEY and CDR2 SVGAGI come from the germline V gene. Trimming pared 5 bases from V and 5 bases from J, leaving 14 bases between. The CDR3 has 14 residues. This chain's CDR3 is CASSPRGGGDTQYF. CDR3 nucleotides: TGTGCCAGCAGTCCCCGGGGTGGTGGAGATACGCAGTATTTT.

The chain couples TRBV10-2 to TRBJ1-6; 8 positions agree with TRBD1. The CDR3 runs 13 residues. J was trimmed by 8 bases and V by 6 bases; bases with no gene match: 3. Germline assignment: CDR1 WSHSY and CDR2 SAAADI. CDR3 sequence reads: CASRDRVDSPLHF. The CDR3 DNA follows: TGCGCCAGCAGGGACAGGGTGGATTCACCCCTCCACTTT.

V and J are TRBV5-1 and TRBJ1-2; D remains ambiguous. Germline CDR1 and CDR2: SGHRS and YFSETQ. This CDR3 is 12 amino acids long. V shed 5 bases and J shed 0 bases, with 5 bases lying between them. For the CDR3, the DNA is TGCGCCAGCAGATCACCTAACTATGGCTACACCTTC. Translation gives CASRSPNYGYTF.

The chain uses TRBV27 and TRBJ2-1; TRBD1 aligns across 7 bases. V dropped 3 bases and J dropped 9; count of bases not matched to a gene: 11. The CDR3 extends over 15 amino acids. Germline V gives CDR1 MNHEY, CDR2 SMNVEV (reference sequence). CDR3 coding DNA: TGTGCCAGCAGTTTCCGGGACAGCCTCCTCAGTGAGCAGTTCTTC. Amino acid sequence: CASSFRDSLLSEQFF.